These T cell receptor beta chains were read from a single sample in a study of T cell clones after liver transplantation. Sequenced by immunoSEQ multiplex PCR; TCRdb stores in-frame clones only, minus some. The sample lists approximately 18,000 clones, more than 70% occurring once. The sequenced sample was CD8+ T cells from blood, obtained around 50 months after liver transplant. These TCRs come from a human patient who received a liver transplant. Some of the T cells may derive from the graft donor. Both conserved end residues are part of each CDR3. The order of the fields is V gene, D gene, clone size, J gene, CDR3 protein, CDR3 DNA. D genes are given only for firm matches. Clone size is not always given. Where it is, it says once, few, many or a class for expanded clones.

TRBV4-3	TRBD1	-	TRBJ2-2	CASSQGTGRMNTGELFF	TGCGCCAGCAGCCAAGGGACAGGGCGAATGAACACCGGGGAGCTGTTTTTT
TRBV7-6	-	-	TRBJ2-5	CASSSMLETQYF	TGTGCCAGCAGCTCGATGCTGGAGACCCAGTACTTC
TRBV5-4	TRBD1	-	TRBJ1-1	CASDRQGQNTEAFF	TGTGCCAGCGACCGACAGGGACAGAACACTGAAGCTTTCTTT
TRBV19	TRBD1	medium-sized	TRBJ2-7	CASSSVHSGTGGREQYF	TGTGCCAGTAGTTCCGTCCACTCCGGGACAGGCGGTCGGGAGCAGTACTTC
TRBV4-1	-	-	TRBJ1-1	CASSPPLGDTEAFF	TGCGCCAGCAGCCCACCGTTGGGGGACACTGAAGCTTTCTTT
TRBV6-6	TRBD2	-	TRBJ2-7	CASRQLAGGSYEQYF	TGTGCCAGCAGACAACTAGCGGGAGGGTCCTACGAGCAGTACTTC
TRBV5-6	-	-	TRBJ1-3	CASSTPSGNTIYF	TGTGCCAGCAGCACCCCTTCTGGAAACACCATATATTTT
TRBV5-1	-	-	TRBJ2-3	CASSLGRDTQYF	TGCGCCAGCAGCTTGGGCAGAGATACGCAGTATTTT
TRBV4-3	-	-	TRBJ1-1	CASSQDSRGGSEAFF	TGCGCCAGCAGCCAAGATTCCCGGGGTGGGTCTGAAGCTTTCTTT
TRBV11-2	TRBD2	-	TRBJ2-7	CASNSPEREKDEQYF	TGTGCCAGCAACTCTCCGGAGCGGGAGAAAGACGAGCAGTACTTC
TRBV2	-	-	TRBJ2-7	CASSRGPNYEQYF	TGTGCCAGCAGTAGGGGACCAAACTACGAGCAGTACTTC
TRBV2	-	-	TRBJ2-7	CASSEEGARYEQYF	TGTGCCAGCAGTGAGGAGGGGGCCCGTTACGAGCAGTACTTC
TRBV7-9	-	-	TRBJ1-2	CASSPQTQRHNYGYTF	TGTGCCAGCAGCCCTCAAACCCAACGACACAACTATGGCTACACCTTC
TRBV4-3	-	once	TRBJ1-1	CASRSGSMFTEAFF	TGCGCCAGTCGGTCGGGCAGCATGTTCACTGAAGCTTTCTTT
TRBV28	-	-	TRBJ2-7	CASSLNSGSYEQYF	TGTGCCAGCAGCCTAAATTCAGGGTCCTACGAGCAGTACTTC
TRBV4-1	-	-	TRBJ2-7	CASSQAPGSYEQYF	TGCGCCAGCAGCCAAGCCCCAGGATCCTACGAGCAGTACTTC
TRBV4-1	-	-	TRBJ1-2	CASSQDRRVGGYTF	TGCGCCAGCAGCCAAGATCGGAGGGTTGGGGGCTACACCTTC
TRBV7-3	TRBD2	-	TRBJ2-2	CASSLGTSGNIVDTGELFF	TGTGCCAGCAGCTTAGGGACTAGCGGGAACATAGTGGACACCGGGGAGCTGTTTTTT
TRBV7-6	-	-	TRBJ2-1	CASSPPGRSSYNEQFF	TGTGCCAGCAGTCCTCCGGGACGCAGCTCCTACAATGAGCAGTTCTTC